This T cell receptor (beta chain) was recorded in a study of blood T cell repertoires in COVID-19. Study-wide background: Sites in the United States, Italy and Spain provided acute and convalescent COVID-19 samples.

Sequencing used immunoSEQ multiplex PCR; TCRdb keeps in-frame clones, though not all of them. The table includes over 250,000 clones, around nine tenths detected once. This CDR3 is 15 amino acids long. V lost 3 bases to trimming and J lost 1 base; unmatched junction nucleotides: 5. CDR1 MNHEY and CDR2 SVGAGI come from the germline V gene. For recovered donors of Cohort 3, there were two negative PCRs, clearance, or symptom resolution. Sequencing used PBMCs or T cells enriched from blood (not recorded which). V and J are TRBV6-5 and TRBJ2-7; 8 bases fit TRBD1. The sequence was obtained from a woman aged 18 to 35 who had recovered from COVID-19. The CDR3 nucleotides are TGTGCCAGCAGTTATTTACAGGGGGGTTCCTACGAGCAGTACTTC. As protein: CASSYLQGGSYEQYF.